This is a list of T cell receptor beta chains from one sample in a study of cytomegalovirus exposure and HLA in healthy donors. Sequencing used immunoSEQ multiplex PCR; TCRdb keeps in-frame clones, though not all of them. This repertoire shows around 100,000 clones, more than 75% found once; its top ten account for under 13%. Sequencing was carried out using PBMCs. These receptors were taken from a woman aged 18-29 years in good health and CMV-seropositive. Each CDR3 is given with its conserved first and last residue. Fields, in order: D gene, V gene, J gene, clone size, CDR3 protein, CDR3 DNA. The D gene is left open where the match is weak. Size tells how often a clone was seen (once, few, many) or the class of an expanded clone, and some rows leave it out.

D gene: -; V gene: TRBV18; J gene: TRBJ1-2; clone size: -; CDR3 protein: CASSPGMGPGYGYTF; CDR3 DNA: TGTGCCAGCTCACCAGGTATGGGGCCCGGCTATGGCTACACCTTC
D gene: -; V gene: TRBV5-1; J gene: TRBJ2-3; clone size: -; CDR3 protein: CASSSNLGGDTQYF; CDR3 DNA: TGCGCCAGCAGCTCTAATCTAGGTGGGGATACGCAGTATTTT
D gene: -; V gene: TRBV7-6; J gene: TRBJ1-3; clone size: -; CDR3 protein: CASSSSAGSGNTIYF; CDR3 DNA: TGTGCCAGCAGCTCTAGCGCCGGGTCTGGAAACACCATATATTTT
D gene: -; V gene: TRBV14; J gene: TRBJ1-2; clone size: -; CDR3 protein: CASSQDRGGSGGYTF; CDR3 DNA: TGTGCCAGCAGCCAAGATCGGGGAGGGTCGGGAGGCTACACCTTC
D gene: TRBD1; V gene: TRBV5-4; J gene: TRBJ2-7; clone size: -; CDR3 protein: CASTPGQGTYEQYF; CDR3 DNA: TGTGCCAGCACCCCGGGACAGGGCACGTACGAGCAGTACTTC
D gene: -; V gene: TRBV6-5; J gene: TRBJ1-1; clone size: -; CDR3 protein: CASIRDTNTEAFF; CDR3 DNA: TGTGCCAGCATCCGGGACACGAACACTGAAGCTTTCTTT
D gene: TRBD2; V gene: TRBV2; J gene: TRBJ2-7; clone size: many; CDR3 protein: CASSDPSAGGSYEQYF; CDR3 DNA: TGTGCCAGCAGTGATCCCTCCGCGGGAGGGTCCTACGAGCAGTACTTC
D gene: -; V gene: TRBV7-2; J gene: TRBJ1-1; clone size: -; CDR3 protein: CASSFDGSTEAFF; CDR3 DNA: TGTGCCAGCAGCTTTGACGGGAGTACTGAAGCTTTCTTT
D gene: -; V gene: TRBV4-2; J gene: TRBJ2-1; clone size: -; CDR3 protein: CASSDREVGSYNEQFF; CDR3 DNA: TGTGCCAGCAGCGACAGGGAGGTAGGCTCCTACAATGAGCAGTTCTTC
D gene: -; V gene: TRBV9; J gene: TRBJ1-2; clone size: -; CDR3 protein: CASSARAHGYTF; CDR3 DNA: TGTGCCAGCAGCGCAAGAGCCCATGGCTACACCTTC
D gene: TRBD2; V gene: TRBV7-3; J gene: TRBJ2-3; clone size: -; CDR3 protein: CASSRLAGFTDTQYF; CDR3 DNA: TGTGCCAGCAGCAGACTAGCGGGGTTCACAGATACGCAGTATTTT
D gene: TRBD1; V gene: TRBV7-6; J gene: TRBJ2-3; clone size: -; CDR3 protein: CASSPWTGVSTDTQYF; CDR3 DNA: TGTGCCAGCAGCCCGTGGACAGGGGTGAGCACAGATACGCAGTATTTT
D gene: -; V gene: TRBV6-1; J gene: TRBJ2-2; clone size: once; CDR3 protein: CASSENRELFF; CDR3 DNA: TGTGCCAGCAGTGAAAATAGGGAGCTGTTTTTT
D gene: TRBD2; V gene: TRBV4-2; J gene: TRBJ2-1; clone size: -; CDR3 protein: CASSQDGVTGGRGEQFF; CDR3 DNA: TGTGCCAGCAGCCAAGACGGGGTAACGGGGGGGCGTGGTGAGCAGTTCTTC
D gene: -; V gene: TRBV27; J gene: TRBJ2-2; clone size: -; CDR3 protein: CASSLRVGELFF; CDR3 DNA: TGTGCCAGCAGTTTACGGGTCGGGGAGCTGTTTTTT
D gene: TRBD1; V gene: TRBV18; J gene: TRBJ2-7; clone size: once; CDR3 protein: CASSQLVVTGGAGEQYF; CDR3 DNA: TGTGCCAGCTCACAATTGGTGGTGACAGGGGGAGCTGGGGAGCAGTACTTC
D gene: TRBD1; V gene: TRBV7-9; J gene: TRBJ1-5; clone size: -; CDR3 protein: CASSPEGTGKWRNQPQHF; CDR3 DNA: TGTGCCAGCAGCCCTGAAGGGACAGGGAAATGGAGGAATCAGCCCCAGCATTTT
D gene: -; V gene: TRBV11-2; J gene: TRBJ2-1; clone size: -; CDR3 protein: CASSTLGGQFNEQFF; CDR3 DNA: TGTGCCAGCAGCACCCTGGGGGGGCAGTTCAATGAGCAGTTCTTC
D gene: -; V gene: TRBV6-6; J gene: TRBJ1-1; clone size: -; CDR3 protein: CASFGIDTVNTEAFF; CDR3 DNA: TGTGCCAGCTTCGGGATCGACACCGTGAACACTGAAGCTTTCTTT
D gene: TRBD1; V gene: TRBV6-1; J gene: TRBJ1-3; clone size: -; CDR3 protein: CATYRGLIGNTIYF; CDR3 DNA: TGTGCCACATACAGGGGGCTAATAGGAAACACCATATATTTT
D gene: TRBD1; V gene: TRBV6-6; J gene: TRBJ1-2; clone size: -; CDR3 protein: CASSPSDRGGGYTF; CDR3 DNA: TGTGCCAGCAGCCCTTCGGACAGGGGGGGAGGCTACACCTTC
D gene: -; V gene: TRBV9; J gene: TRBJ2-1; clone size: few; CDR3 protein: CASSVGGLGYNEQFF; CDR3 DNA: TGTGCCAGCAGCGTAGGGGGGCTAGGCTACAATGAGCAGTTCTTC
D gene: TRBD2; V gene: TRBV9; J gene: TRBJ2-5; clone size: -; CDR3 protein: CASSMGLAGATYQETQYF; CDR3 DNA: TGTGCCAGCAGCATGGGACTAGCGGGGGCAACGTACCAAGAGACCCAGTACTTC
D gene: -; V gene: TRBV5-1; J gene: TRBJ2-2; clone size: -; CDR3 protein: CASSLARGGGTGELFF; CDR3 DNA: TGCGCCAGCAGCTTGGCCCGGGGAGGGGGCACCGGGGAGCTGTTTTTT
D gene: TRBD1; V gene: TRBV15; J gene: TRBJ1-2; clone size: -; CDR3 protein: CATSPPLGQGTYGYTF; CDR3 DNA: TGTGCCACCAGCCCTCCCCTGGGACAGGGTACCTATGGCTACACCTTC
D gene: TRBD2; V gene: TRBV7-7; J gene: TRBJ2-6; clone size: -; CDR3 protein: CASSGGTSGGTGANVLTF; CDR3 DNA: TGTGCTAGCAGCGGAGGGACTAGCGGGGGAACTGGGGCCAACGTCCTGACTTTC
D gene: TRBD2; V gene: TRBV5-4; J gene: TRBJ2-2; clone size: few; CDR3 protein: CASSPGGGSTGELFF; CDR3 DNA: TGTGCCAGCTCACCCGGGGGGGGTAGCACCGGGGAGCTGTTTTTT
D gene: TRBD1; V gene: TRBV19; J gene: TRBJ1-2; clone size: -; CDR3 protein: CASSLRQGAGGYTF; CDR3 DNA: TGTGCCAGTAGTCTCCGACAGGGGGCGGGGGGCTACACCTTC
D gene: TRBD1; V gene: TRBV6-1; J gene: TRBJ1-3; clone size: once; CDR3 protein: CASSGDRLPSGNTIYF; CDR3 DNA: TGTGCCAGCAGTGGGGACAGGTTGCCTTCTGGAAACACCATATATTTT
D gene: -; V gene: TRBV5-1; J gene: TRBJ2-2; clone size: -; CDR3 protein: CASSLGGINTGELFF; CDR3 DNA: TGCGCCAGCAGCTTGGGAGGAATAAACACCGGGGAGCTGTTTTTT
D gene: TRBD2; V gene: TRBV2; J gene: TRBJ2-1; clone size: -; CDR3 protein: CASSEDLAGGDEQFF; CDR3 DNA: TGTGCCAGCAGTGAAGACCTAGCGGGGGGGGATGAGCAGTTCTTC
D gene: TRBD2; V gene: TRBV14; J gene: TRBJ2-3; clone size: -; CDR3 protein: CASSQGPIWTSGRTDTQYF; CDR3 DNA: TGTGCCAGCAGCCAGGGACCCATTTGGACTAGCGGGAGGACAGATACGCAGTATTTT
D gene: -; V gene: TRBV9; J gene: TRBJ2-7; clone size: -; CDR3 protein: CASSVVGGSEQYF; CDR3 DNA: TGTGCCAGCAGCGTAGTTGGGGGGAGCGAGCAGTACTTC
D gene: -; V gene: TRBV5-4; J gene: TRBJ1-1; clone size: few; CDR3 protein: CASSPESNTEAFF; CDR3 DNA: TGTGCCAGCAGCCCGGAGAGTAACACTGAAGCTTTCTTT
D gene: TRBD1; V gene: TRBV2; J gene: TRBJ1-1; clone size: -; CDR3 protein: CASVTGGLGMNTEAFF; CDR3 DNA: TGTGCCAGCGTCACAGGGGGCTTAGGCATGAACACTGAAGCTTTCTTT
D gene: -; V gene: TRBV27; J gene: TRBJ2-7; clone size: -; CDR3 protein: CASSLLSPTGLSYEQYF; CDR3 DNA: TGTGCCAGCAGTTTACTCTCCCCGACAGGACTCTCCTACGAGCAGTACTTC
D gene: TRBD1; V gene: TRBV7-9; J gene: TRBJ1-2; clone size: -; CDR3 protein: CASRPTGDGYGYTF; CDR3 DNA: TGTGCCAGCAGACCTACAGGGGACGGCTATGGCTACACCTTC
D gene: -; V gene: TRBV7-9; J gene: TRBJ1-1; clone size: -; CDR3 protein: CASSSQGGEGTEAFF; CDR3 DNA: TGTGCCAGCAGCAGCCAGGGTGGGGAAGGGACTGAAGCTTTCTTT
D gene: TRBD1; V gene: TRBV15; J gene: TRBJ1-4; clone size: once; CDR3 protein: CATRGSGQGINEKLFF; CDR3 DNA: TGTGCCACCAGAGGTTCCGGACAGGGGATTAATGAAAAACTGTTTTTT
D gene: -; V gene: TRBV18; J gene: TRBJ1-3; clone size: few; CDR3 protein: CASSPPRRGAGNTIYF; CDR3 DNA: TGTGCCAGCTCACCACCGCGTAGGGGTGCAGGAAACACCATATATTTT
D gene: -; V gene: TRBV27; J gene: TRBJ2-1; clone size: once; CDR3 protein: CASSYLKFRDLVSYNEQFF; CDR3 DNA: TGTGCCAGCAGTTATCTAAAATTCAGGGATTTGGTTTCCTACAATGAGCAGTTCTTC
D gene: TRBD1; V gene: TRBV5-1; J gene: TRBJ1-6; clone size: -; CDR3 protein: CASSLTGASNSPLHF; CDR3 DNA: TGCGCCAGCAGCTTGACAGGGGCTTCGAATTCACCCCTCCACTTT